Listed here are 25 T cell receptor beta chains from one sample, sequenced in a study of memory CD8 T cells in hepatitis C reinfection. Measured with immunoSEQ multiplex PCR; TCRdb has only the in-frame clones, and not every one. This sample yields 35,000 to 50,000 clones, of which more than 75% are seen a single time; about 1.3% belongs to the top ten. Stated time point: peak reinfection, 3 to 8 weeks after reinfection detection. TCR sequencing was done directly ex vivo on sorted cells, without expansion in vitro. Material: naive CD8+ T cells sorted from blood. These receptors were taken from a man between 18 and 29 years old with hepatitis C virus infection.

The V and J genes are TRBV15 and TRBJ2-1; 11 bases line up with TRBD2. The CDR3 has 16 amino acids. V was pared by 5 bases and J by 9 bases, with 12 bases of the junction left unmatched. CDR1 LNHNV and CDR2 YYDKDF come from the germline V gene (reference sequence). CDR3 coding DNA: TGTGCCACCAGCCTCCGGACTAGCGGGCCGATGGGTGAGCAGTTCTTC. Protein: CATSLRTSGPMGEQFF.

CDR3 DNA: TGTGCCAGCAGCTTAGGAGGCTATTCCTACGAGCAGTACTTC. Translation: CASSLGGYSYEQYF. The J gene is TRBJ2-7, the V gene TRBV11-2; unclear D gene. Trimming left V 1 base short and J 1 base short, with 8 bases between. The CDR3 contains 14 residues. Germline CDR1 reads SGHAT; CDR2 reads FQNNGV.

This clone was counted only a few times. This rearrangement joins TRBV7-9 to TRBJ1-1; TRBD1 aligns across 8 bases. The CDR3 runs 14 residues. Germline lookup yields CDR1 SEHNR and CDR2 FQNEAQ (reference sequence). With 3 bases clipped from V and 4 bases from J, the junction kept 4 bases outside the gene matches. CDR3 residues: CASSFGTGSTEAFF. The CDR3 region has the DNA TGTGCCAGCAGCTTCGGGACAGGTAGCACTGAAGCTTTCTTT.

The V gene is TRBV15, the J gene TRBJ1-3; no reliable D call. From germline, CDR1 is LNHNV and CDR2 YYDKDF (reference sequence). This CDR3 has 14 residues. Trimming shortened V by 5 bases and J by 0 bases, and 8 bases separated the two germline ends. The CDR3 loop reads CATSPGSSGNTIYF. In DNA, the CDR3 is TGTGCCACCAGCCCCGGGAGCTCTGGAAACACCATATATTTT.

This sequence joins TRBV28 and TRBJ2-1; D gene uncertain. CDR3 length: 11 residues. Per the germline V gene, CDR1 is MDHEN and CDR2 is SYDVKM. V was shortened by 5 bases and J by 6 bases, with 5 bases between the two germline ends. DNA for the CDR3: TGTGCCAGCAGTAACAGCAATGAGCAGTTCTTC. Translated: CASSNSNEQFF.

V is TRBV5-1 and J is TRBJ2-7; D is perhaps TRBD1 (6 bases). The germline V and J ends were trimmed by 0 bases and 1 base, with 11 bases remaining between them. Germline loops: CDR1 SGHRS, CDR2 YFSETQ. The CDR3 length is 15 residues. The chain's CDR3 is CASSLGTDISYEQYV. In DNA, the CDR3 is TGCGCCAGCAGCTTGGGGACAGACATATCCTACGAGCAGTACGTC.

The V and J genes are TRBV6-5 and TRBJ2-5, with D perhaps TRBD1 (6 bases). Between the trimmed V and J ends, which lost 5 bases and 2 bases, there was a span of 12 bases. The CDR3 totals 14 residues. The germline CDR1 and CDR2 sequences are MNHEY and SVGAGI. In DNA, the CDR3 is TGTGCCAGCAGTCACGGGGACACTCAAGAGACCCAGTACTTC. Translating gives CASSHGDTQETQYF.

This chain links TRBV29-1 with TRBJ2-3; 9 bases are a match to TRBD2. The CDR3 has 14 residues. CDR1 is SQVTM and CDR2 is ANQGSEA in the germline V gene. Germline trimming cut 4 bases from V and 2 bases from J; bases unmatched to any gene: 4. The CDR3 nucleotides are TGCAGCGTTGTAAGCGGGGGGCACACAGATACGCAGTATTTT. This translates into CSVVSGGHTDTQYF.

The chain joins TRBV11-2 to TRBJ2-3; 14 positions match TRBD2. The CDR3 totals 18 residues. V lost 4 bases to trimming and J lost 5 bases; unmatched junction nucleotides: 11. Germline lookup yields CDR1 SGHAT and CDR2 FQNNGV. The CDR3 loop reads CASSWGLAGDPFGDTQYF. DNA for the CDR3: TGTGCCAGCAGCTGGGGACTAGCGGGAGACCCTTTCGGAGATACGCAGTATTTT.

The genes are TRBV6-1 and TRBJ2-7, with a possible D match to TRBD1 (5 bases). The CDR3 sequence is 16 residues long. Deletions cut 1 base from V and 2 bases from J, with 15 bases between. Germline lookup yields CDR1 MNHNS and CDR2 SASEGT. The CDR3 protein is CASSEDRQGYAYEQYV. The CDR3 DNA reads TGTGCCAGCAGTGAAGATCGGCAGGGCTACGCCTACGAGCAGTACGTC.

This chain links TRBV13 with TRBJ1-1; D is unclear. V was cut by 0 bases and J by 1 base, with 6 bases left in between. The CDR3 contains 14 residues. Germline V gene sequence: CDR1 PRHDT, CDR2 FYEKMQ (reference sequence). CDR3 coding DNA: TGTGCCAGCAGCTTAGGTCGGTCGAACACTGAAGCTTTCTTT. This encodes CASSLGRSNTEAFF.

The chain links TRBV6-5 to TRBJ2-1; 10 nucleotides align to TRBD2. CDR3 length: 15 residues. V lost 5 bases, J lost 7 bases, and 8 bases stayed unmatched. Germline lookup yields CDR1 MNHEY and CDR2 SVGAGI. The CDR3 bases are TGTGCCAGCAGTAAGCTAGCGGGAGTAGTTAATGAGCAGTTCTTC. Translated: CASSKLAGVVNEQFF.

There are a few counts of this clone. This chain links TRBV27 with TRBJ1-2, with TRBD1 matching over 8 bases. The germline gives CDR1 MNHEY, CDR2 SMNVEV (reference sequence). Trimming at V came to 7 bases and at J to 4 bases, leaving 5 bases not matched to a gene. This CDR3 is built from 13 residues. CDR3: CASTRGPPYGYTF. DNA of the CDR3: TGTGCCAGCACCAGGGGGCCGCCCTATGGCTACACCTTC.

This chain connects TRBV5-4 to TRBJ1-1; D gene ambiguous. V lost 7 bases and J lost 1, with 11 bases in between. The CDR3 totals 13 residues. Germline CDR1 reads SGHNT; CDR2 reads YYREEE (reference sequence). The CDR3: CASSGGPNTEAFF. The CDR3 nucleotides read TGTGCCAGCTCTGGAGGTCCGAACACTGAAGCTTTCTTT. Based on the CDR3 plus reference TRBV5-4 and TRBJ1-1, the full variable domain is ETGVTQSPTHLIKTRGQQVTLRCSSQSGHNTVSWYQQALGQGPQFIFQYYREEENGRGNFPPRFSGLQFPNYSSELNVNALELDDSALYLCASSGGPNTEAFFGQGTRLTVV.

The chain joins TRBV27 to TRBJ2-5, with D maybe TRBD2 (6 bases). Germline V gene lookup returns CDR1 MNHEY and CDR2 SMNVEV (reference sequence). This CDR3 is built from 14 residues. Trimming took off 7 bases at V and 0 bases at J, with 12 bases between the two ends. The CDR3: CASKGGANQETQYF. For the CDR3, the DNA is TGTGCCAGCAAGGGCGGGGCAAACCAAGAGACCCAGTACTTC.

This chain links TRBV29-1 with TRBJ2-2, with 7 bases matching TRBD2. The germline V gene has CDR1 SQVTM and CDR2 ANQGSEA. This CDR3 has 12 amino acids. V shed 7 bases and J 2 bases; nucleotides not matched to a gene: 1. Here the CDR3 DNA reads TGCAGCGGGACTAGTAACACCGGGGAGCTGTTTTTT. This codes for CSGTSNTGELFF.

This clone appeared a few times. This rearrangement joins TRBV5-1 to TRBJ1-1; TRBD1 agrees at 9 bases. This CDR3 is 15 amino acids long. Germline loops: CDR1 SGHRS, CDR2 YFSETQ. Unmatched junction bases numbered 5, after V lost 4 bases and J lost 1 base. CDR3 nucleotide sequence: TGCGCCAGCAGCGATACGGACAGGGGGAACACTGAAGCTTTCTTT. The encoded protein is CASSDTDRGNTEAFF.

The chain uses TRBV27 and TRBJ2-1; 8 bases map to TRBD1. With V trimmed by 4 bases and J by 4 bases, 6 bases remained unmatched. This CDR3 comprises 15 residues. The germline CDR1 and CDR2 sequences are MNHEY and SMNVEV (reference sequence). DNA for the CDR3: TGTGCCAGCAGTTCCAGGACAGGGTCGTACAATGAGCAGTTCTTC. Translating it yields CASSSRTGSYNEQFF.

Here the CDR3 DNA reads TGCGCCAGCAGCCTCCACCCCCACAGGAACACCGGGGAGCTGTTTTTT. Its translation is CASSLHPHRNTGELFF. The chain is built from TRBV4-1 and TRBJ2-2; D is undetermined. Germline CDR1 MGHRA, CDR2 YSYEKL. V lost 4 bases to trimming and J lost 1 base, with 13 bases between them. This CDR3 has 16 amino acids.

The chain joins TRBV10-3 to TRBJ2-1; 12 nucleotides align to TRBD2. Germline V gene data show CDR1 as ENHRY and CDR2 as SYGVKD. V shed 6 bases, J shed 8 bases, and the junction held 8 bases outside the gene matches. The CDR3 sequence is 15 residues long. CDR3 protein: CAIRRSSGGADEQFF. In DNA form, the CDR3 reads TGTGCCATCAGACGATCTAGCGGGGGGGCCGATGAGCAGTTCTTC.

This chain links TRBV27 with TRBJ1-1; perhaps TRBD1 as D (6 bases). CDR1 MNHEY and CDR2 SMNVEV come from the germline V gene (reference sequence). The CDR3 extends over 16 amino acids. Trimming removed 5 bases at V and 10 bases at J, with 26 bases between. In nucleotides, the CDR3 is TGTGCCAGCAGTCCTGAAGTCCGGGACATGGGGTTCGCAGCTTTCTTT. Encoded protein: CASSPEVRDMGFAAFF.

The count of this clone is one. The genes are TRBV5-4 and TRBJ1-1; 8 bases agree with TRBD1. The germline V gene encodes CDR1 SGHNT and CDR2 YYREEE (reference sequence). The ends lost 3 bases at V and 3 bases at J; junction bases unmatched: 16. The CDR3 spans 18 residues. In nucleotides, the CDR3 is TGTGCCAGCAGCTCCATTGAGGGGACAGGCGTCGTGGACACTGAAGCTTTCTTT. It yields the protein CASSSIEGTGVVDTEAFF.

This clone was recorded once. The rearrangement uses TRBV30 and TRBJ2-4; D might be TRBD1 (7 bases). V gave up 0 bases and J gave up 13 bases, with 13 bases separating them. The CDR3 consists of 12 residues. Germline V gene lookup returns CDR1 GTSNPN and CDR2 SVGIG (reference sequence). CDR3 residues: CAWSVGGGGQYF. CDR3 DNA: TGTGCCTGGAGTGTTGGAGGAGGGGGCCAGTACTTC.

This chain connects TRBV28 to TRBJ2-3; 12 bases map to TRBD1. Unmatched junction bases numbered 9, after V lost 3 bases and J lost 5 bases. CDR3 length: 17 amino acids. From germline, CDR1 is MDHEN and CDR2 SYDVKM. The CDR3 reads CASSLIGGQGARDTQYF. CDR3 in DNA: TGTGCCAGCAGTTTGATAGGGGGACAGGGGGCTAGAGATACGCAGTATTTT.

This clone was detected once. The rearrangement joins TRBV13 to TRBJ2-7; no clear D. Germline CDR1 and CDR2: PRHDT and FYEKMQ (reference sequence). Trimming removed 0 bases from V and 4 bases from J, with 10 bases in between. This CDR3 has 14 residues. CDR3 loop: CASSLGRNAYEQYF. The DNA of the CDR3 is TGTGCCAGCAGCTTAGGCAGGAATGCGTACGAGCAGTACTTC.